A selection of T cell receptor beta chains follows, all from one sample in a study of beta chain features in type 1 diabetes. Profiling relied on immunoSEQ multiplex PCR, and the TCRdb table lists in-frame clones only, not all of them. The sample carries under 400,000 clones, roughly 12% recorded once. Sequencing was done on a sample of naive CD4+ T cells from blood. The receptor source for this set is a woman under 30 with type 1 diabetes. Each CDR3 is given with its conserved first and last residue.

V: TRBV11-2; CDR3: CASSLGIGVGEQYF
V: TRBV19; CDR3: CASSRPRGEQFF
V: TRBV25-1; CDR3: CASSSLGGTDTQYF
V: TRBV6-1; CDR3: CASSVTDTQYF
V: TRBV6-4; CDR3: CASSKAESGTLPYNEQFF
V: TRBV6-5; CDR3: CASSRGQATYNEQFF
V: TRBV19; CDR3: CASRPLAGRSDTQYF
V: TRBV4-3; CDR3: CASSQMHTSGSTDTQYF
V: TRBV4-3; CDR3: CASSGAGTYEQYF
V: TRBV7-2; CDR3: CASTVAFKNIQYF
V: TRBV11-2; CDR3: CASSLGGSQPQHF
V: TRBV6-1; CDR3: CASSPPGVSDTQYF
V: TRBV13; CDR3: CASSSPGAGTDTQYF
V: TRBV5-6; CDR3: CASSLGAGGLLEQFF
V: TRBV9; CDR3: CASSVDHGGPEAFF
V: TRBV5-1; CDR3: CASSGGGGTEAFF
V: TRBV14; CDR3: CASSSTGGASRGYTF
V: TRBV15; CDR3: CATSRDRQGRIQYF
V: TRBV27; CDR3: CASSLDRAGNQPQHF
V: TRBV15; CDR3: CATSPRGGSRTDTQYF
V: TRBV5-5; CDR3: CASSSVKF
V: TRBV28; CDR3: CASTRQAYEQYF
V: TRBV18; CDR3: CASSFQGQDEKLFF
V: TRBV5-1; CDR3: CASTRAGSYNEQFF
V: TRBV13; CDR3: CASSSPPSGTGGRRGGYTF
V: TRBV28; CDR3: CASSLGGHNEQFF
V: TRBV11-3; CDR3: CASSPTRETQYF
V: TRBV29-1; CDR3: CSVDGQGAPRVIF
V: TRBV30; CDR3: CAWRYRDYEQYF
V: TRBV2; CDR3: CASSRHVGELFF
V: TRBV7-9; CDR3: CAVQLAGYNEQFF
V: TRBV21-1; CDR3: CAWRVYEQYF
V: TRBV30; CDR3: CAWSKSKYSAGIYEQYF
V: TRBV4-3; CDR3: CASSQPVTSGSTGELFF
V: TRBV4-1; CDR3: CASSQEEARTEAFF
V: TRBV29-1; CDR3: CSVIEGTGGNTIYF
V: TRBV28; CDR3: CASSPPSGEYTGELFF
V: TRBV5-4; CDR3: CASSRGLAGDTQYF
V: TRBV11-3; CDR3: CASSRGERERQYF
V: TRBV5-4; CDR3: CASSPAGGGKLFF